The sequence of this T cell receptor beta chain was determined in a study of regulatory T cells in long-lasting Graves disease. Turning to the study itself: Patients with persistent Graves' disease had over 5 years of antithyroid drugs and persistent TSH receptor antibodies. Study-level results: Results may be inaccurate due to the small sample size.

CDR3 regions were amplified by Arm-PCR using iRepertoire HTBI primers to build TCR beta libraries. TCRdb redid the calling of the multiplex PCR reads with MiXCR, one entry per CDR3 protein. The sample comprises 400,000 or so distinct CDR3 sequences, around a quarter of which are singletons, and about a quarter rests with the top ten. Time point reported: persistent/refractory GD, antithyroid drugs over 5 years with positive TRAb. PBMC RNA served as the TCR library source. Clinicians diagnosed Graves' disease using American Thyroid Association guidelines. As for this clonotype: The antigen is unknown.

The starting material was peripheral blood mononuclear cells (PBMCs), obtained when the disease was refractory, from a patient treated with antithyroid drugs. The origin of this receptor is a female donor with Graves disease.

CDR3 nucleotide sequence: TGTGCCAGTAGTATCGGAGGACCCACGGTAGCGCTGTTTTTT. Amino acid sequence: CASSIGGPTVALFF. V is TRBV19 and J is TRBJ1-4; D unclear. This CDR3 has 14 residues. The V gene lost 3 bases and the J gene lost 14 bases, with 19 bases spanning the gap. CDR1 is LNHDA, CDR2 SQIVND, per germline (reference sequence).